This T cell receptor beta chain was documented in a study of beta chain features in type 1 diabetes. Overall study findings and caveats: Researchers reported that naive, central memory and Treg TCRB repertoires appeared more similar in patients than in healthy donors. Type 1 diabetes patients had moderately but significantly shorter TCRB CDR3s in all four CD4+ subsets. When VDJ junctions were examined, type 1 diabetes patients showed fewer insertions and more deletions. High TCR expression in some cells could lead to their over-representation in cDNA sequencing.

Blood was collected once per donor into heparin, averaging approximately 110 mL. This clone has a handful of counts. Its specificity is unknown. The study reverse transcribed the entire isolated RNA, so it sequenced expressed TCRB transcripts. Profiling relied on immunoSEQ multiplex PCR, and the TCRdb table lists in-frame clones only, not all of them. The sample contains some 350,000 clones, over 9% of which appear only once. The clonotype was recovered from a man aged 25-45 years with type 1 diabetes. Sequences were obtained from central memory CD4+ T cells from blood.

The CDR3 is CSVGTAWDKNIQYF. CDR3 bases: TGCAGCGTGGGGACTGCGTGGGACAAAAACATTCAGTACTTC. The chain combines TRBV29-1 with TRBJ2-7, with D tentatively TRBD2 (6 bases). Near its end, the DNA agrees better with TRBJ2-4, so the J call may be wrong. The CDR3 runs to 14 residues. CDR1 is SQVTM, CDR2 ANQGSEA, per germline.